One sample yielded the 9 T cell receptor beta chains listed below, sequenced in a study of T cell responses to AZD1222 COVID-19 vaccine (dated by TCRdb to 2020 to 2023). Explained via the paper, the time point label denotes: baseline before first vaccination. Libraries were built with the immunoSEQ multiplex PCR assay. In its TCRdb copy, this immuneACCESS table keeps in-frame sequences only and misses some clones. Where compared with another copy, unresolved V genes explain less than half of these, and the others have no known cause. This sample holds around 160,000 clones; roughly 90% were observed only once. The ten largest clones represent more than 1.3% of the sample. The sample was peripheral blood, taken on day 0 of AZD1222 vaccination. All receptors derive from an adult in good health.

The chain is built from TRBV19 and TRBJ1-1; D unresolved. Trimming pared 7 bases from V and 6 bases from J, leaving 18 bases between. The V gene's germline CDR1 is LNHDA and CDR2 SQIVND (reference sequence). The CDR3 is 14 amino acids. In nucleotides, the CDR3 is TGTGCCAGTAACGGACGCCGCCTTTCTTCTGAAGCTTTCTTT. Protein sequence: CASNGRRLSSEAFF. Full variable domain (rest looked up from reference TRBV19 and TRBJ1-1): DGGITQSPKYLFRKEGQNVTLSCEQNLNHDAMYWYRQDPGQGLRLIYYSQIVNDFQKGDIAEGYSVSREKKESFPLTVTSAQKNPTAFYLCASNGRRLSSEAFFGQGTRLTVV.

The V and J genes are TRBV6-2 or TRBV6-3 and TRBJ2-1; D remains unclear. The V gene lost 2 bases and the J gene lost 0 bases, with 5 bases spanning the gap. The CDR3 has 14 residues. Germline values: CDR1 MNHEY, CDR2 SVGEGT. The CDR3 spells CASSYGGSYNEQFF. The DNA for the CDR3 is TGTGCCAGCAGTTACGGCGGCTCCTACAATGAGCAGTTCTTC.

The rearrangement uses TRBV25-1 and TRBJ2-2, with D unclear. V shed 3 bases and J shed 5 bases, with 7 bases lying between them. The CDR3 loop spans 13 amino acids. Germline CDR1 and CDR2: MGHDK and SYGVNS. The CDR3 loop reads CASSDLGTGELFF. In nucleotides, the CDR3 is TGTGCCAGCAGTGACTTGGGGACCGGGGAGCTGTTTTTT.

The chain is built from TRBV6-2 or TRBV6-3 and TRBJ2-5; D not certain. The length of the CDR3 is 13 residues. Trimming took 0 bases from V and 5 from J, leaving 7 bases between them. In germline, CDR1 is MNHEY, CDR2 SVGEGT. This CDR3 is CASSYSETETQYF. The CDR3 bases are TGTGCCAGCAGTTACTCGGAAACGGAGACCCAGTACTTC.

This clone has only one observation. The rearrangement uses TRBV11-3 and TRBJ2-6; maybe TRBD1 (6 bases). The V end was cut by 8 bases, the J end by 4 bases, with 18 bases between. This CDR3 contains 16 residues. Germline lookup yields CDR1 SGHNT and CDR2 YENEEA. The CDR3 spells CASATGSRGGANVLTF. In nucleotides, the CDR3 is TGTGCCAGCGCAACAGGGTCCCGAGGGGGGGCCAACGTCCTGACTTTC.

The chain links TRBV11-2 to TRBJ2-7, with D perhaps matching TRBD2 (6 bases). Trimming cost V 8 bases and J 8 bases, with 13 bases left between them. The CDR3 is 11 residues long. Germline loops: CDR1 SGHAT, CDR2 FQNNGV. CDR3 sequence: CASLGGGKQYF. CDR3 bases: TGTGCCAGCCTCGGGGGTGGCAAGCAGTACTTC.

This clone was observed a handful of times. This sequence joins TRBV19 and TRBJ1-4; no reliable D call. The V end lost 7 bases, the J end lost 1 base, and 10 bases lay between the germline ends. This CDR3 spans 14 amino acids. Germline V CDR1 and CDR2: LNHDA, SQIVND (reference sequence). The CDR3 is CASTTHGTNEKLFF. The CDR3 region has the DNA TGTGCCAGTACCACACATGGAACTAATGAAAAACTGTTTTTT.

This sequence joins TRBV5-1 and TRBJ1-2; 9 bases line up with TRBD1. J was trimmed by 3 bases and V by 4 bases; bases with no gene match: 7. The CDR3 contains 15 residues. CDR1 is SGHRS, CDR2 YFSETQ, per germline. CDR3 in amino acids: CASSPKDRGDYGYTF. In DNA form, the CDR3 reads TGCGCCAGCAGCCCGAAAGACAGGGGGGACTATGGCTACACCTTC.

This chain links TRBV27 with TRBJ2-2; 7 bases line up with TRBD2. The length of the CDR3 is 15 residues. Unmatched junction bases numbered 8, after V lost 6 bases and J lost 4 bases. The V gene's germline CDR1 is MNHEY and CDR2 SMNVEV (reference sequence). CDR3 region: CASSETGGSTGELFF. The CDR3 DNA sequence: TGTGCCAGCAGCGAAACGGGGGGTAGCACCGGGGAGCTGTTTTTT.